The rows below give T cell receptor beta chains drawn from one sample of a study of cytomegalovirus exposure and HLA in healthy donors. Sequencing was performed with immunoSEQ multiplex PCR; in TCRdb, only in-frame clones are kept and a portion is missing. The sample carries 95,000 to 150,000 clones, 81% recorded once. The sequencing input was PBMCs. These receptors all come from a woman aged 40-49 years in good health and CMV-seronegative. The CDR3 runs from the conserved cysteine through the conserved F or W. D genes are given only for firm matches. Where a row states a size, it is once, few, many or the class of an expanded clone; other rows omit it.

>-|-|TRBJ2-7|TRBV7-8
TGTGCCAGTGGACTTTCCTACGAGCAGTACTTC
CASGLSYEQYF
>-|-|TRBJ2-1|TRBV5-1
TGCGCCAGCAGCTTGCTAAGGACAGCCTCCTACAATGAGCAGTTCTTC
CASSLLRTASYNEQFF
>-|-|TRBJ2-3|TRBV4-3
TGCGCCAGCAGCCCCGGACAGAGGTCAGATACGCAGTATTTT
CASSPGQRSDTQYF
>-|TRBD1|TRBJ2-7|TRBV6-1
TGTGCCAGCAGTGAAGGGACAGGGGGGGCCTACGAGCAGTACTTC
CASSEGTGGAYEQYF
>once|TRBD1|TRBJ2-3|TRBV28
TGTGCCAGCAGTCCGACAGGGTCTAGCACAGATACGCAGTATTTT
CASSPTGSSTDTQYF
>-|-|TRBJ1-1|TRBV5-1
TGCGCCAGCAGCCTAGGACAGCCAAACACTGAAGCTTTCTTT
CASSLGQPNTEAFF
>-|TRBD1|TRBJ1-2|TRBV19
TGTGCCAGTAGTATTATATCCCTTGGACAGGGCTCTGGCTACACCTTC
CASSIISLGQGSGYTF
>-|-|TRBJ1-1|TRBV11-2
TGTGCCAGCAGCCTGCGGGGGCCGAACACTGAAGCTTTCTTT
CASSLRGPNTEAFF
>-|TRBD2|TRBJ2-1|TRBV9
TGTGCCAGCAGCAATTCTTTAGCGGGAGGCCACAATGAGCAGTTCTTC
CASSNSLAGGHNEQFF
>-|TRBD1|TRBJ2-7|TRBV20-1
TGCAGTGCTAGGGGGGACAGGGATTTGGGCTTC
CSARGDRDLGF
>-|TRBD1|TRBJ1-2|TRBV5-1
TGCGCCAGCAGCGACGGACAGGCCCCCCATGGCTACACCTTC
CASSDGQAPHGYTF
>-|TRBD1|TRBJ1-4|TRBV2
TGTGCCAGCAGAGTCGATCCGGGACAGGGCAATGAAAAACTGTTTTTT
CASRVDPGQGNEKLFF
>few|TRBD1|TRBJ1-5|TRBV6-6
TGTGCCAGCAGGTCGGACAGGGACAATCAGCCCCAGCATTTT
CASRSDRDNQPQHF